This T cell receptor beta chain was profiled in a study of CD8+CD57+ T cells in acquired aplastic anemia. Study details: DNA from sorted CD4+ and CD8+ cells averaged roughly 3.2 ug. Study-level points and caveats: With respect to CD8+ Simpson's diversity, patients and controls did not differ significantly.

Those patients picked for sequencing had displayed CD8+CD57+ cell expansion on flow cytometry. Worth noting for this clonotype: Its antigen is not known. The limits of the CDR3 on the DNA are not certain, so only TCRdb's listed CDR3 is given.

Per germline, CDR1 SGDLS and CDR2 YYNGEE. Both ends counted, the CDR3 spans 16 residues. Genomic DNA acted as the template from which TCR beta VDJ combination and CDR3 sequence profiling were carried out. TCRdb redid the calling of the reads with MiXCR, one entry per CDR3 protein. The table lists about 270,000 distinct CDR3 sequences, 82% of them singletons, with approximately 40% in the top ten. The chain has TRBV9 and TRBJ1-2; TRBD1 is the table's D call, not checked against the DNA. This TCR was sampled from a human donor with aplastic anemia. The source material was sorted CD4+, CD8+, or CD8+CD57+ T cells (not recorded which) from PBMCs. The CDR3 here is CASRGAGDSQYFGYTF.